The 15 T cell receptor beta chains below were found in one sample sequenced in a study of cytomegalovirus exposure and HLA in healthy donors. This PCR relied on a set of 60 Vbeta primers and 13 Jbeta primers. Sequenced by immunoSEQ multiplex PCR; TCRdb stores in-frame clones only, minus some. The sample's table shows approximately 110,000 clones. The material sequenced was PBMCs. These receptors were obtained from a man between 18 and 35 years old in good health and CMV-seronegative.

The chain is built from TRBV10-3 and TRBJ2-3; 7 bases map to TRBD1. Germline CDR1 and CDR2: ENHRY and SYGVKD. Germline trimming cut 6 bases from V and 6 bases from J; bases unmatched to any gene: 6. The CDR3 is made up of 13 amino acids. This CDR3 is CAIRGQVKDTQYF. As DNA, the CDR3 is TGTGCCATCAGAGGACAGGTTAAGGATACGCAGTATTTT.

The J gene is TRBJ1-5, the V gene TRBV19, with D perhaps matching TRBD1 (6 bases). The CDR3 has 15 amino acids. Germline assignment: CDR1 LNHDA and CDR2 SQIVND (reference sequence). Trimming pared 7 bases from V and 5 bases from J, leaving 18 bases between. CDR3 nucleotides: TGTGCCAGTACGACGGGAGGGGGGGGATATCAGCCCCAGCATTTT. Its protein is CASTTGGGGYQPQHF. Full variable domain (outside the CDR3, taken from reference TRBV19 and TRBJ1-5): DGGITQSPKYLFRKEGQNVTLSCEQNLNHDAMYWYRQDPGQGLRLIYYSQIVNDFQKGDIAEGYSVSREKKESFPLTVTSAQKNPTAFYLCASTTGGGGYQPQHFGDGTRLSIL.

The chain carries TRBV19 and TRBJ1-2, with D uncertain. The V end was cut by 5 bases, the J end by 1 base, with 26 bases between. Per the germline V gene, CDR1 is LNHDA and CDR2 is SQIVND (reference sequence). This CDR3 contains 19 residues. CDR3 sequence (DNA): TGTGCCAGTAGTTCTTCCCCCTTACTAACGGAACCGGGTAACTATGGCTACACCTTC. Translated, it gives CASSSSPLLTEPGNYGYTF.

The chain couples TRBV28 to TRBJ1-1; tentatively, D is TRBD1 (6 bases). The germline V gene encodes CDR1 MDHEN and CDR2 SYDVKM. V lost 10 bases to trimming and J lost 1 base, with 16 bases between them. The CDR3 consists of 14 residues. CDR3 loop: CAIRSLTGNTEAFF. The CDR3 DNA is TGTGCCATCAGAAGCTTGACAGGGAACACTGAAGCTTTCTTT.

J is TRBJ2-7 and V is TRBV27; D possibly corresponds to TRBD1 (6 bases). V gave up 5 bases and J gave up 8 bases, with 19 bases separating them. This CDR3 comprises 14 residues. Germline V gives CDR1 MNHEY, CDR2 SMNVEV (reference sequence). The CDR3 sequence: CASSPRRQAVKQYF. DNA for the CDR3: TGTGCCAGCAGTCCCCGACGACAGGCCGTTAAGCAGTACTTC.

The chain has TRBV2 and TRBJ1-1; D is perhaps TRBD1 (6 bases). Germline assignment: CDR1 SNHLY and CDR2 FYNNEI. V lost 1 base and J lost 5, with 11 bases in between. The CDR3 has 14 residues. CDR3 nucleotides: TGTGCCAGCAGTGAAGGACAGGTAGGAACTGAAGCTTTCTTT. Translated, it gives CASSEGQVGTEAFF.

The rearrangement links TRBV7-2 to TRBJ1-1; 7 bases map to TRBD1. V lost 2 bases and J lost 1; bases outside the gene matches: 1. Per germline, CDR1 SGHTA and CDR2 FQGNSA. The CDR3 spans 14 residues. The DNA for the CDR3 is TGTGCCAGCAGCTTAAGACAGGGGAACACTGAAGCTTTCTTT. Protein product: CASSLRQGNTEAFF.

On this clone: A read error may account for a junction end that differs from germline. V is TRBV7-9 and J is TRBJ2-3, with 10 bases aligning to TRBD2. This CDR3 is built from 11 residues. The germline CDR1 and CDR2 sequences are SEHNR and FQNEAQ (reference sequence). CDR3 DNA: TGTGCCAGCAGCTTAACTAGCGGGGCGGTTTTT. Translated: CASSLTSGAVF.

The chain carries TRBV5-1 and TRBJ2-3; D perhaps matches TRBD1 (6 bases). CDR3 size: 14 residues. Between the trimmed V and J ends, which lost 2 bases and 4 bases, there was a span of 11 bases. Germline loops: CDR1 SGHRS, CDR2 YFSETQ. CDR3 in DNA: TGCGCCAGCAGCTTATGGACAGTGTCAGATACGCAGTATTTT. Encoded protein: CASSLWTVSDTQYF.

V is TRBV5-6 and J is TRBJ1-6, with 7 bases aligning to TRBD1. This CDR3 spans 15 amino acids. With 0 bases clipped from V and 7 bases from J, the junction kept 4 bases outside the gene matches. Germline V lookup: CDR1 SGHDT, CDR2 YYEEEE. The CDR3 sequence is CASSLARGQNSPLHF. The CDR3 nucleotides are TGTGCCAGCAGCTTGGCCCGGGGACAGAATTCACCCCTCCACTTT.

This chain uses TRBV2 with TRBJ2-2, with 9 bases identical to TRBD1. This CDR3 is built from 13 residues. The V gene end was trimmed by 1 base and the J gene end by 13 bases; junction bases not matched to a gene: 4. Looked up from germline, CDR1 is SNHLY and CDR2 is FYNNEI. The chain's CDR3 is CASSEVGQGRLFF. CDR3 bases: TGTGCCAGCAGTGAAGTCGGACAGGGGAGGCTGTTTTTT.

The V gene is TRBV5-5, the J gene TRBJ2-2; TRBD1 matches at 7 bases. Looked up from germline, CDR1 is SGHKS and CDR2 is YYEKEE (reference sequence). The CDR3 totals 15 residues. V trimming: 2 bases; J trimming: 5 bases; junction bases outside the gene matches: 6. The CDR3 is CASSLRDSRTGELFF. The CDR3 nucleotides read TGTGCCAGCAGCTTACGGGACAGTAGAACCGGGGAGCTGTTTTTT.

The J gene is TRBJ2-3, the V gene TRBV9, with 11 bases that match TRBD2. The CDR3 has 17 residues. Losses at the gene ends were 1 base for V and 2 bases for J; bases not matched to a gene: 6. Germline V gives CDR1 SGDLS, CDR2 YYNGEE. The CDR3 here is CASSVFSGGAPTDTQYF. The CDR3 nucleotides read TGTGCCAGCAGCGTATTTAGCGGGGGGGCCCCCACAGATACGCAGTATTTT.

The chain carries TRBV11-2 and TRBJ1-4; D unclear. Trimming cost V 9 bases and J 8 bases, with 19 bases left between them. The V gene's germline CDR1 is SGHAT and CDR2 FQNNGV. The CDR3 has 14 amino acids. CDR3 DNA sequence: TGTGCCAGTACCCCGGGGAATAATCGGGAAAAACTGTTTTTT. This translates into CASTPGNNREKLFF.

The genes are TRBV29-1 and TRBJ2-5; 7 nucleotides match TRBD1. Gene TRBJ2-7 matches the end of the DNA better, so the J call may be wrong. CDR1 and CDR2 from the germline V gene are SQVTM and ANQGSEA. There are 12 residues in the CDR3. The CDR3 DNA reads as TGCAGCGGGGCAGACAGGGCCTACGAGCAGTACTTC. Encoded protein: CSGADRAYEQYF.